A selection of T cell receptor beta chains follows, all from one sample in a study of cytomegalovirus exposure and HLA in healthy donors. Libraries were prepared by immunoSEQ multiplex PCR; TCRdb keeps only in-frame clonotypes and omits some of them. The profile shows under 150,000 clones, approximately 72% of them singletons. The sample was PBMCs. These receptors were taken from a human donor in good health. CDR3s include the opening cysteine and the closing phenylalanine or tryptophan. Fields, in order: J gene, V gene, CDR3 protein.

TRBJ1-5	TRBV27	CASSLLAGEGNQPQHF
TRBJ2-5	TRBV5-1	CASSLAGQGSGTQYF
TRBJ2-3	TRBV11-2	CASSLIPQDADTQYF
TRBJ1-1	TRBV19	CASSRQGGTEAFF
TRBJ2-5	TRBV5-1	CASSSPGGEETQYF
TRBJ2-2	TRBV7-7	CASSSGTATGELFF
TRBJ2-2	TRBV19	CASSIESVTGELFF
TRBJ2-7	TRBV11-1	CASSWTGAYEQYF
TRBJ2-3	TRBV9	CASGEGGAQTDTQYF
TRBJ1-2	TRBV5-1	CASSLRSSGQGFYGYTF
TRBJ1-5	TRBV2	CASSGLGGWGNQPQHF
TRBJ1-6	TRBV9	CASSGGTHNSPLHF
TRBJ1-2	TRBV7-8	CASSLLDRTWDGYTF
TRBJ2-1	TRBV13	CASSSRTSRSYNEQFF
TRBJ1-2	TRBV2	CASSESSGERYGYTF
TRBJ1-5	TRBV27	CASSSQGMGNQPQHF
TRBJ1-6	TRBV27	CASSFNRGQGNSPLHF
TRBJ2-3	TRBV28	CASSSISLGLAGTDTQYF
TRBJ2-7	TRBV2	CASRPASGGGYEQYF
TRBJ1-3	TRBV13	CASSLVPDRGDTIYF
TRBJ1-1	TRBV7-9	CASSQTDRVWNTEAFF
TRBJ1-5	TRBV19	CASSIYRGQGNQPQHF
TRBJ2-7	TRBV5-1	CASSAADRAPYEQYF
TRBJ2-3	TRBV13	CASSSPLTSGRARDTQYF
TRBJ1-1	TRBV30	CAWSVSGGGEAFF
TRBJ2-7	TRBV9	CASGPGQGGYEQYF
TRBJ2-7	TRBV9	CASSVGSVTYEQYF
TRBJ1-1	TRBV14	CVSSQRTAMNTEAFF
TRBJ2-2	TRBV6-4	CASSEHRQGDTGELFF
TRBJ1-5	TRBV5-5	CASSWTGGLVQPQHF
TRBJ2-7	TRBV10-3	CAITEGLAGPYEQYF
TRBJ1-1	TRBV19	CASSILQGRRTEAFF
TRBJ1-5	TRBV5-1	CASSHGTGEPQHF
TRBJ2-5	TRBV19	CASSTGTSGGETQYF
TRBJ2-7	TRBV2	CASSDTGASYEQYF
TRBJ1-2	TRBV7-9	CSSSFDNRDRGGYTF
TRBJ1-2	TRBV7-2	CASSLAPDRFGYGYTF
TRBJ2-3	TRBV7-2	CASSLGAGGTDTQYF
TRBJ2-7	TRBV6-5	CASSRTGGASYEQYF
TRBJ1-4	TRBV2	CATLDRGNEKLFF
TRBJ2-1	TRBV21-1	CASSKTPEGGKATNEQFF
TRBJ2-7	TRBV19	CASTVRGSYEQYF
TRBJ2-1	TRBV28	CASRSRIGREQFF
TRBJ2-1	TRBV5-1	CASRVGGDRGRTYNEQFF
TRBJ1-5	TRBV6-1	CASREAGASQPQHF
TRBJ2-7	TRBV4-3	CASSPGQHYEQYF